A selection of T cell receptor beta chains follows, all from one sample in a study of CD8 T cells in ankylosing spondylitis. MiXCR, applied by TCRdb to the 5' RACE reads, yields one record per CDR3 protein. The sample lists 650,000 to 800,000 distinct CDR3 sequences; 15% to 20% were seen once. The sequencing sample was made of blood, either unsorted or a sorted T cell fraction (not recorded which). The receptor set was obtained from a male donor with ankylosing spondylitis. CDR3s include the opening cysteine and the closing phenylalanine or tryptophan. A D gene is named only where the DNA matches it firmly. Not every row has a clone size; where given, it reads once, few, many or a size class.

V gene: TRBV18; clone size: NA; J gene: TRBJ2-2; D gene: TRBD1; CDR3 DNA: TGTGCCAGCTCACCTTACCGGGACAGCGTCTCCCCGAACACCGGGGAGCTGTTTTTT; CDR3 protein: CASSPYRDSVSPNTGELFF
V gene: TRBV3-1; clone size: few; J gene: TRBJ2-2; D gene: TRBD2; CDR3 DNA: TGTGCCAGCAGCACCCGGACTAGCGGGAGGAAGGGGGCCGGGGAGCTGTTTTTT; CDR3 protein: CASSTRTSGRKGAGELFF
V gene: TRBV7-8; clone size: many; J gene: TRBJ2-1; D gene: NA; CDR3 DNA: TGTGCCAGCAGACCCGGGTTTAACAATGAGCAGTTCTTC; CDR3 protein: CASRPGFNNEQFF
V gene: TRBV5-8; clone size: NA; J gene: TRBJ1-2; D gene: NA; CDR3 DNA: TGTGCCAGCAGCTTGATCGGGGTCCTAAGTGGCTACACCTTC; CDR3 protein: CASSLIGVLSGYTF
V gene: TRBV20-1; clone size: NA; J gene: TRBJ2-2; D gene: TRBD1; CDR3 DNA: TGCAGTGCTTTTCGGACAGGCACCGGGGAGCTGTTTTTT; CDR3 protein: CSAFRTGTGELFF
V gene: TRBV12-3/TRBV12-4; clone size: many; J gene: TRBJ2-3; D gene: NA; CDR3 DNA: TGTGCCAGCAGGGCCCGGGGGAACACAGATACGCAGTATTTT; CDR3 protein: CASRARGNTDTQYF
V gene: TRBV20-1; clone size: NA; J gene: TRBJ2-1; D gene: NA; CDR3 DNA: TGCAGTGCTAAGCCGGGCCATGAGCAGTTCTTC; CDR3 protein: CSAKPGHEQFF
V gene: TRBV28; clone size: NA; J gene: TRBJ1-6; D gene: TRBD1; CDR3 DNA: TGTGCCAGCAGTGAGACAGGGTTCTATAATTCACCCCTCCACTTT; CDR3 protein: CASSETGFYNSPLHF
V gene: TRBV5-1; clone size: few; J gene: TRBJ1-2; D gene: NA; CDR3 DNA: TGCGCCAGCAGCTTGGGGGAAAGGCTCACCTATGGCTACACCTTC; CDR3 protein: CASSLGERLTYGYTF
V gene: TRBV10-2; clone size: NA; J gene: TRBJ2-3; D gene: NA; CDR3 DNA: TGCGCCAGCAGTGCCCGGGACATCCGGTGGGATACGCAGTATTTT; CDR3 protein: CASSARDIRWDTQYF
V gene: TRBV5-1; clone size: NA; J gene: TRBJ2-7; D gene: TRBD1; CDR3 DNA: TGCGCCAGCAGCTTATCGGACAGGGCGGCGTCCTACGAGCAGTACTTC; CDR3 protein: CASSLSDRAASYEQYF
V gene: TRBV20-1; clone size: many; J gene: TRBJ2-7; D gene: TRBD1; CDR3 DNA: TGCAGTGCCGACCGAAGGGGGCAGGGGGAGCAGTACTTC; CDR3 protein: CSADRRGQGEQYF
V gene: TRBV7-2; clone size: few; J gene: TRBJ2-1; D gene: NA; CDR3 DNA: TGTGCCAGCAGCTTATTCGGTTATGAGCAGTTCTTC; CDR3 protein: CASSLFGYEQFF
V gene: TRBV29-1; clone size: NA; J gene: TRBJ1-2; D gene: TRBD1; CDR3 DNA: TGCAGCGTGGGAGCGGGACAGGACCACTATGGCTACACCTTC; CDR3 protein: CSVGAGQDHYGYTF
V gene: TRBV6-2/TRBV6-3; clone size: few; J gene: TRBJ2-1; D gene: TRBD2; CDR3 DNA: TGTGCCAGCAGAAGACTAGCGGGAGGCACATCCTCTAAGGATGAGCAGTTCTTC; CDR3 protein: CASRRLAGGTSSKDEQFF
V gene: TRBV3-1; clone size: NA; J gene: TRBJ2-7; D gene: TRBD1; CDR3 DNA: TGTGCCAGCAGCCAAGAGGGCCTCGGGACAGGGGCCCCCTACGAGCAGTACTTC; CDR3 protein: CASSQEGLGTGAPYEQYF
V gene: TRBV5-1; clone size: NA; J gene: TRBJ2-7; D gene: TRBD2; CDR3 DNA: TGCGCCAGCAGCTTGGGACTAGCGGGGGGTCCCATATCCTACGAGCAGTACTTC; CDR3 protein: CASSLGLAGGPISYEQYF
V gene: TRBV6-1; clone size: few; J gene: TRBJ2-1; D gene: NA; CDR3 DNA: TGTGCCAGCACCAGAAGGACCAGCAGTGGCGATGAGCAGTTCTTC; CDR3 protein: CASTRRTSSGDEQFF
V gene: TRBV5-1; clone size: NA; J gene: TRBJ2-7; D gene: TRBD2; CDR3 DNA: TGCGCCAGCAGCTTGAGCGGGAGGGCCCCCTTGATCTACGAGCAGTACTTC; CDR3 protein: CASSLSGRAPLIYEQYF
V gene: TRBV3-1; clone size: few; J gene: TRBJ2-3; D gene: TRBD1; CDR3 DNA: TGTGCCAGCAGCCAAGTACGGGACAGGTTACTCACAGATACGCAGTATTTT; CDR3 protein: CASSQVRDRLLTDTQYF
V gene: TRBV12-3/TRBV12-4; clone size: many; J gene: TRBJ2-5; D gene: NA; CDR3 DNA: TGTGCCAGCAGCCGTACCCAAGGGAATTTAGAGACCCAGTACTTC; CDR3 protein: CASSRTQGNLETQYF
V gene: TRBV4-1; clone size: few; J gene: TRBJ2-3; D gene: NA; CDR3 DNA: TGCGCCAGCAGCCAAGATATGGGCGGAAGCACAGATACGCAGTATTTT; CDR3 protein: CASSQDMGGSTDTQYF
V gene: TRBV7-8; clone size: few; J gene: TRBJ2-2; D gene: NA; CDR3 DNA: TGTGCCAGCAGCTTATCTCTAGCTCCCATCACCGGGGAGCTGTTTTTT; CDR3 protein: CASSLSLAPITGELFF
V gene: TRBV14; clone size: NA; J gene: TRBJ2-1; D gene: NA; CDR3 DNA: TGTGCCAGCAGCCAAGAGGCTCGGGACACCGACAATGAGCAGTTCTTC; CDR3 protein: CASSQEARDTDNEQFF
V gene: TRBV29-1; clone size: NA; J gene: TRBJ2-7; D gene: TRBD1; CDR3 DNA: TGCAGCGCCCTCCCGGGACAGGGCTACGAGCAGTACTTC; CDR3 protein: CSALPGQGYEQYF
V gene: TRBV20-1; clone size: few; J gene: TRBJ2-1; D gene: TRBD2; CDR3 DNA: TGCAGTGCTAGAGTTCCTACTAGCGGGGGGGGGAATGAGCAGTTCTTC; CDR3 protein: CSARVPTSGGGNEQFF
V gene: TRBV12-3/TRBV12-4; clone size: many; J gene: TRBJ2-7; D gene: NA; CDR3 DNA: TGTGCCAGCAGTGTCCGGGACTTCTCCTACGAGCAGTACTTC; CDR3 protein: CASSVRDFSYEQYF
V gene: TRBV27; clone size: few; J gene: TRBJ2-3; D gene: TRBD2; CDR3 DNA: TGTGCCAGCAGTTTAAACCAACCTAGCGGCCACACAGATACGCAGTATTTT; CDR3 protein: CASSLNQPSGHTDTQYF
V gene: TRBV9; clone size: few; J gene: TRBJ1-1; D gene: NA; CDR3 DNA: TGTGCCAGCAGCGCCGGACTGGTGAACACTGAAGCTTTCTTT; CDR3 protein: CASSAGLVNTEAFF
V gene: TRBV2; clone size: few; J gene: TRBJ2-5; D gene: NA; CDR3 DNA: TGTGCCAGCAGTGAAGGGCAGGCCCCGGCGGAGACCCAGTACTTC; CDR3 protein: CASSEGQAPAETQYF
V gene: TRBV6-1; clone size: few; J gene: TRBJ1-1; D gene: NA; CDR3 DNA: TGTGCCAGCAGTCTGGCCAACAAGAACACTGAAGCTTTCTTT; CDR3 protein: CASSLANKNTEAFF
V gene: TRBV7-6; clone size: NA; J gene: TRBJ2-5; D gene: NA; CDR3 DNA: TGTGCCAGCAGCCATAAGGACTGGCAAGAGACCCAGTACTTC; CDR3 protein: CASSHKDWQETQYF
V gene: TRBV4-1; clone size: NA; J gene: TRBJ2-7; D gene: TRBD1; CDR3 DNA: TGCGCCAGCAGCCAAGAAGACAGGGGGCTCGGCGAGCAGTACTTC; CDR3 protein: CASSQEDRGLGEQYF
V gene: TRBV10-3; clone size: many; J gene: TRBJ1-2; D gene: NA; CDR3 DNA: TGTGCCATCAGCCACGGAGGGCTTTATGGCTACACCTTC; CDR3 protein: CAISHGGLYGYTF
V gene: TRBV4-3; clone size: NA; J gene: TRBJ2-3; D gene: TRBD2; CDR3 DNA: TGCGCCAGCAGCCAAGAGGCGGGAGTAGATACGCAGTATTTT; CDR3 protein: CASSQEAGVDTQYF
V gene: TRBV7-8; clone size: few; J gene: TRBJ2-2; D gene: NA; CDR3 DNA: TGTGCCAGCAGCCCCGGACCCGGGGGGCGGATCACCGGGGAGCTGTTTTTT; CDR3 protein: CASSPGPGGRITGELFF
V gene: TRBV7-3; clone size: NA; J gene: TRBJ1-1; D gene: NA; CDR3 DNA: TGTGCCAGCAGCTTAGATCCCCCAGGAACGATGAACACTGAAGCTTTCTTT; CDR3 protein: CASSLDPPGTMNTEAFF
V gene: TRBV4-1; clone size: NA; J gene: TRBJ1-2; D gene: NA; CDR3 DNA: TGCGCCAGCAGCCAAGTATTAGGGGTCAACTATGGCTACACCTTC; CDR3 protein: CASSQVLGVNYGYTF
V gene: TRBV28; clone size: NA; J gene: TRBJ2-1; D gene: NA; CDR3 DNA: TGTGCCCCAGAGGACGATGAGCAGTTCTTC; CDR3 protein: CAPEDDEQFF
V gene: TRBV9; clone size: few; J gene: TRBJ1-2; D gene: TRBD1; CDR3 DNA: TGTGCCAGCAGCGCCAACCGGGACAGGTTCTACACCTTC; CDR3 protein: CASSANRDRFYTF
V gene: TRBV7-2; clone size: NA; J gene: TRBJ2-7; D gene: NA; CDR3 DNA: TGTGCCAGCAGCTCGCGACCCCCGGTGGGGGAGCAGTACTTC; CDR3 protein: CASSSRPPVGEQYF
V gene: TRBV3-1; clone size: few; J gene: TRBJ1-4; D gene: NA; CDR3 DNA: TGTGCCAGCAGCCAGAGGAGACAATCTAATGAAAAACTGTTTTTT; CDR3 protein: CASSQRRQSNEKLFF
V gene: TRBV5-6; clone size: NA; J gene: TRBJ2-5; D gene: TRBD2; CDR3 DNA: TGTGCCAGCAGCCCAGGCCTAGCGGAGAAACAAGAGACCCAGTACTTC; CDR3 protein: CASSPGLAEKQETQYF
V gene: TRBV20-1; clone size: NA; J gene: TRBJ2-1; D gene: TRBD1; CDR3 DNA: TGCAGTGCTGGACCGGGACAGGGGTTCGATGAGCAGTTCTTC; CDR3 protein: CSAGPGQGFDEQFF
V gene: TRBV12-3/TRBV12-4; clone size: many; J gene: TRBJ1-1; D gene: TRBD1; CDR3 DNA: TGTGCCAGCAGTCCCACAGGGGATCGGACTGAAGCTTTCTTT; CDR3 protein: CASSPTGDRTEAFF